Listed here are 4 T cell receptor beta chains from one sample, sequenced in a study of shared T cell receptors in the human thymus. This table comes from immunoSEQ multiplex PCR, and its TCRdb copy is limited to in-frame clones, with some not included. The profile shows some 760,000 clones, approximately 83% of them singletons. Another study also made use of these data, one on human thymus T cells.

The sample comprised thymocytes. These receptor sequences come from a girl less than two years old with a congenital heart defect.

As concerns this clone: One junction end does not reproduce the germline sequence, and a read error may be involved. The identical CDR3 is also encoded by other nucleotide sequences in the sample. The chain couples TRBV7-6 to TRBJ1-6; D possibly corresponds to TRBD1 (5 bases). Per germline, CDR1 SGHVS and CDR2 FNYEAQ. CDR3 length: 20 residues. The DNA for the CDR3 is TGTGCCAGCAGCCCCAAAAGGGGCAGGGCAGGTTCCTCCTATAATTCCCCCCTCCACTTT. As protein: CASSPKRGRAGSSYNSPLHF.

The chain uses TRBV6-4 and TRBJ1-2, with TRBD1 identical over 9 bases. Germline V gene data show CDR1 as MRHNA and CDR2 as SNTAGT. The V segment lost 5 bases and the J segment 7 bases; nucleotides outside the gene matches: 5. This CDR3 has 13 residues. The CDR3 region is CASSRDRGSGYTF. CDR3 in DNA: TGTGCCAGCAGTCGCGACAGGGGGTCTGGCTACACCTTC.

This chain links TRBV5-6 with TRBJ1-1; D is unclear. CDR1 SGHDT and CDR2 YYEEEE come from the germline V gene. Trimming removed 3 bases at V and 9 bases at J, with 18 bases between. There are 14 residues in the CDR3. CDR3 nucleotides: TGTGCCAGCAGCTCCATGACCGGGGAATCAAAAGCTTTCTTT. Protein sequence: CASSSMTGESKAFF.

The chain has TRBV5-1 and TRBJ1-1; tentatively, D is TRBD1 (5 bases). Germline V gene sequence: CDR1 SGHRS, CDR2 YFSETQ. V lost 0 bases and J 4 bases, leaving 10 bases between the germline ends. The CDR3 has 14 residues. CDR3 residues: CASSLARGSTEAFF. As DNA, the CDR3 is TGCGCCAGCAGCTTGGCTCGGGGGAGCACTGAAGCTTTCTTT.